This TCR beta chain was captured by sequencing in a study of CD8 T cells in Susac syndrome. RNA, at roughly 0.45 to 1 ug, was reverse transcribed with random hexamers. Amplification of TCR beta CDR3 used immunoSEQ multiplex PCR across 54 Vbeta and 13 Jbeta. TCRdb processed the immunoSEQ multiplex PCR reads anew with MiXCR; each CDR3 protein has one entry. The sample lists under 200,000 distinct CDR3 sequences, approximately 95% seen once, with around 0.13% in the top ten. Sequencing of TCR beta, carried out with a high-throughput approach, was applied to CD8+ and CD4+ T cells from the blood. The diagnostic criteria were recently defined, and patients with Susac syndrome met them for definite or probable disease. The CDR3 loop spans 14 amino acids. V was trimmed by 2 bases and J by 0 bases, leaving 8 bases between them. CDR1 is SGHVS and CDR2 is FQNEAQ in the germline V gene. Notes on this clonotype: What it binds is not known.

Findings and caveats of the study: Where Susac syndrome CD4+ T cell repertoires were concerned, no clonal expansion was evident.

The chain links TRBV7-8 to TRBJ2-7, with D unclear. The TCR comes from a human donor with Susac syndrome. The sample was CD4+ T cells from PBMCs. The CDR3 protein is CASSLLRNSYEQYF. DNA of the CDR3: TGTGCCAGCAGCTTACTCAGAAACTCCTACGAGCAGTACTTC.